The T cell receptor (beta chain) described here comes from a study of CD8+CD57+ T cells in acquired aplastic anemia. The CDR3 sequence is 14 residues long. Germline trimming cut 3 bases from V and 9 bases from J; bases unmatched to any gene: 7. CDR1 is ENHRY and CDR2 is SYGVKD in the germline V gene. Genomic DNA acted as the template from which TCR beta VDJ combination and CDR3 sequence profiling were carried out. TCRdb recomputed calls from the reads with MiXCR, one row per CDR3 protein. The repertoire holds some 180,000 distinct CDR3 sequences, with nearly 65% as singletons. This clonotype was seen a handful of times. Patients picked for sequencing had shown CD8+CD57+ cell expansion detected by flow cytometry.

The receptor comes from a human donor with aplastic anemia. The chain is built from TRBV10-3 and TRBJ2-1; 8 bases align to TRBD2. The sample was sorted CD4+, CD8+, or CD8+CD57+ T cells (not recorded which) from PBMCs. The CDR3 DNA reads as TGTGCCATCAGTGAACTAGCGGCGGCGGTTGAGCAGTTCTTC. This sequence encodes CAISELAAAVEQFF.